Given below is one T cell receptor beta chain in context. The antigen is unknown. This entry belongs to a study of radiotherapy plus CTLA-4 blockade in lung cancer. Study information: Among all patients, 18% showed objective responses, while about 30% had disease control.

The data were produced by immunoSEQ multiplex PCR, yet TCRdb's version contains in-frame clones alone and is incomplete. The data show 80,000 to 95,000 clones, roughly four fifths seen once. The CDR3 consists of 13 residues. The J segment lost 5 bases and the V segment lost 2 bases, leaving 5 bases of the junction unmatched. CDR1 and CDR2 (germline): GTSNPN, SVGIG (reference sequence). Study-level findings and limits: Per reports, early blood T cell clone dynamics, plus interferon-beta, forecast response most strongly. Blood saw expansion of tumor-derived TCR clones after radiotherapy plus ipilimumab.

Lung cancer patients with chemo-refractory metastatic non-small-cell disease were given focal radiation plus CTLA-4 blockade with ipilimumab. The receptor was derived from a human donor with non-small cell lung cancer who had stable disease on radiotherapy plus ipilimumab. V and J are TRBV30 and TRBJ2-7; 8 positions agree with TRBD1. The material sequenced was peripheral blood, taken from a patient treated with radiotherapy plus ipilimumab. CDR3 in amino acids: CAWSRRGLHEQYF. CDR3 in DNA: TGTGCCTGGAGTCGCAGGGGGCTCCACGAGCAGTACTTC.